This TCR beta chain was retrieved from a study of T cell changes during pregnancy in multiple sclerosis. V dropped 0 bases and J dropped 2; count of bases not matched to a gene: 6. The germline CDR1 and CDR2 sequences are MGHRA and YSYEKL. CDR3 length: 16 amino acids. Only a few counts were recorded for this clone. TCRdb's table, derived via immunoSEQ multiplex PCR, lists solely in-frame clones and lacks some. The sample has about 67,000 clones; more than 85% are singletons. The sample in question was peripheral blood, obtained in the second trimester of pregnancy. This chain connects TRBV4-1 to TRBJ1-2, with 7 nucleotides matching TRBD1. The source is a female donor with multiple sclerosis, enrolled in a pregnancy study. The CDR3 spells CASSQDVSRGNYGYTF. CDR3 bases: TGCGCCAGCAGCCAAGACGTCTCCAGGGGGAACTATGGCTACACCTTC.